The table lists the clone carrying this TCR beta chain with many counts. Its antigen is still unknown. These data belong to a study of beta chain features in type 1 diabetes. V was trimmed by 1 base and J by 6 bases, leaving 15 bases between them. Germline V gene data show CDR1 as SGHVS and CDR2 as FNYEAQ. There are 16 residues in the CDR3. Expressed TCRB transcripts were sequenced because the isolated RNA had all been reverse transcribed beforehand. Sequenced by immunoSEQ multiplex PCR; TCRdb stores in-frame clones only, minus some. In the table there are roughly 160,000 clones, over 6% of which are singletons. Points from the study as a whole: All four CD4+ subsets from Type 1 diabetes patients carried moderately but significantly shorter TCRB CDR3s. cDNA sequencing could over-represent cells with high TCR expression.

The source is a man aged 18 to 29 with type 1 diabetes. The material sequenced was central memory CD4+ T cells from blood. The chain combines TRBV7-6 with TRBJ2-2, with D maybe TRBD1 (6 bases). This CDR3 is CASSLGGGPGAGELFF. CDR3 DNA: TGTGCCAGCAGCTTAGGTGGGGGCCCTGGGGCCGGGGAGCTGTTTTTT.